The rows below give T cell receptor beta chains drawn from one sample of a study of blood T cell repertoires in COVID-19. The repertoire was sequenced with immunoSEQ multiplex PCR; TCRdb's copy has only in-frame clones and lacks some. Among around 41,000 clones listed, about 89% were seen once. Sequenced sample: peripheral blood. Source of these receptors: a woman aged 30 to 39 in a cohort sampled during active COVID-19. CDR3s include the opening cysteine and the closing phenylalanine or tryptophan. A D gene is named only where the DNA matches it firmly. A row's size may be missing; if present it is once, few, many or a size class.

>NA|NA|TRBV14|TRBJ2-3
CASSMGRGGTDTQYF
TGTGCCAGCAGTATGGGCAGGGGAGGCACAGATACGCAGTATTTT
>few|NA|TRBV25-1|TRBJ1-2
CASSEYYRASISGYTF
TGTGCCAGCAGTGAATATTACAGGGCCTCAATCTCTGGCTACACCTTC
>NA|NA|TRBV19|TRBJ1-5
CASSMRQAQGQPQHF
TGTGCCAGTAGTATGAGACAGGCCCAGGGGCAGCCCCAGCATTTT
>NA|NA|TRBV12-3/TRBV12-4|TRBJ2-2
CASSKNSGELFF
TGTGCCAGCAGCAAAAACAGCGGGGAGCTGTTTTTT
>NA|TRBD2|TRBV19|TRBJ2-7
CASSIILAGAAEQYF
TGTGCCAGTAGTATAATTCTAGCGGGAGCTGCTGAGCAGTACTTC
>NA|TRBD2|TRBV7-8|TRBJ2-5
CASSFGIAGDEETQYF
TGTGCCAGCAGCTTCGGAATAGCGGGAGATGAAGAGACCCAGTACTTC
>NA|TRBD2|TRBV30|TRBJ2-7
CAWGTGGHEQYF
TGTGCCTGGGGTACGGGAGGCCACGAGCAGTACTTC
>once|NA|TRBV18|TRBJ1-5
CASSRQVTDQPQHF
TGTGCCAGCTCTCGACAGGTCACAGACCAGCCCCAGCATTTT
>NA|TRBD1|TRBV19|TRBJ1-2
CASSIDRDYGYTF
TGTGCCAGTAGTATTGACAGGGACTATGGCTACACCTTC
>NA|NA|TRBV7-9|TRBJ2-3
CASSLALLLSGGTDTQYF
TGTGCCAGCAGCTTAGCCCTACTCCTAAGCGGAGGCACAGATACGCAGTATTTT
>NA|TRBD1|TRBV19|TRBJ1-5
CASSRIRDRESQPQHF
TGTGCCAGTAGTAGGATCCGGGACAGGGAGAGTCAGCCCCAGCATTTT
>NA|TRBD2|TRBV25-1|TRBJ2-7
CASSELRGLAGFHEQYF
TGTGCCAGCAGTGAACTCCGCGGACTAGCGGGATTCCACGAGCAGTACTTC
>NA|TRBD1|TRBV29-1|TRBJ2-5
CSAGQGRETQYF
TGCAGCGCGGGACAGGGAAGAGAGACCCAGTACTTC
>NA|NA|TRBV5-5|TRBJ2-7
CASSFGVGEQYF
TGTGCCAGCAGCTTCGGGGTCGGGGAGCAGTACTTC
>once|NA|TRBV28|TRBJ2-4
CASSLVARTKNIQYF
TGTGCCAGCAGTTTAGTTGCGAGAACCAAAAACATTCAGTACTTC
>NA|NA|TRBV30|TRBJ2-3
CAWSVTSLQRADTQYF
TGTGCCTGGAGTGTAACTAGCCTCCAGCGGGCGGATACGCAGTATTTT
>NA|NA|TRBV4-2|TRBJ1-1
CASSQDRSYTEAFF
TGTGCCAGCAGCCAAGATAGGAGCTACACTGAAGCTTTCTTT
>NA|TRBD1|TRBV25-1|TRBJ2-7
CASSEFRTGGEQYF
TGTGCCAGCAGTGAATTTCGGACAGGGGGCGAGCAGTACTTC
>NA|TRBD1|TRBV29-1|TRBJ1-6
CSVAMTGDNSPLHF
TGCAGCGTTGCGATGACAGGGGATAATTCACCCCTCCACTTT
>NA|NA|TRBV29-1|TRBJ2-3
CSAGRKTDTQYF
TGCAGCGCTGGGAGAAAAACAGATACGCAGTATTTT
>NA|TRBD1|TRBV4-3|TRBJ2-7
CASSQGGTGSNEQYF
TGCGCCAGCAGCCAAGGCGGGACAGGGAGTAACGAGCAGTACTTC
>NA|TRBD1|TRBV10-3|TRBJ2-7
CAISYGQGYEQYF
TGTGCCATCAGTTATGGACAGGGCTACGAGCAGTACTTC
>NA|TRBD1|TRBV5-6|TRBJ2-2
CASSLGKGRTGLDTGELFF
TGTGCCAGCAGCTTGGGCAAGGGGCGGACAGGGTTAGACACCGGGGAGCTGTTTTTT
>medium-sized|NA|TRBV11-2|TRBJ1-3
CASAGGAVSGNTIYF
TGTGCCAGCGCTGGGGGGGCAGTCTCTGGAAACACCATATATTTT
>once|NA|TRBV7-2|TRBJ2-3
CASSLPLRPDTQYF
TGTGCCAGCAGCTTACCTCTGCGCCCAGATACGCAGTATTTT
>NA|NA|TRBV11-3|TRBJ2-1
CASSLGATTAYNEQFF
TGTGCCAGCAGCTTAGGGGCGACCACCGCCTACAATGAGCAGTTCTTC
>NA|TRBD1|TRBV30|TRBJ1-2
CACRQQGALNYGYTF
TGTGCCTGCCGACAACAGGGGGCCCTTAACTATGGCTACACCTTC
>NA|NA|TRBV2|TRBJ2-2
CASSVTESTGELFF
TGTGCCAGCAGTGTCACAGAATCCACCGGGGAGCTGTTTTTT
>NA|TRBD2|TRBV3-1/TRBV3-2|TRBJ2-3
CASSLLPGLAGDGTDTQYF
TGTGCCAGCAGCCTTCTACCGGGACTAGCGGGAGATGGGACAGATACGCAGTATTTT